The source of this TCR beta chain is a study of beta chain features in type 1 diabetes. Regarding the study as a whole: Individuals with type 1 diabetes displayed fewer insertions and more deletions at VDJ junctions. TCRB CDR3s from Type 1 diabetes patients were moderately but significantly shorter in all four CD4+ subsets.

Trimming left V 5 bases short and J 0 bases short, with 11 bases between. Germline loops: CDR1 PRHDT, CDR2 FYEKMQ (reference sequence). The CDR3 is 14 residues long. Expressed TCRB transcripts were sequenced because the entire RNA isolate underwent reverse transcription. Using immunoSEQ multiplex PCR, the repertoire was profiled, and TCRdb retains in-frame clones only, with some absent. This table has fewer than 250,000 clones, roughly 14% appearing once. Notes on this clone: What it recognizes is unknown.

The TCR originated in a woman in her thirties or forties in good health. Sequencing was done on a sample of naive CD4+ T cells from blood. This chain connects TRBV13 to TRBJ2-7; D might be TRBD1 (5 bases). As DNA, the CDR3 is TGTGCCAGCAGCGCCCGACAGAGCTCCTACGAGCAGTACTTC. Encoded protein: CASSARQSSYEQYF.